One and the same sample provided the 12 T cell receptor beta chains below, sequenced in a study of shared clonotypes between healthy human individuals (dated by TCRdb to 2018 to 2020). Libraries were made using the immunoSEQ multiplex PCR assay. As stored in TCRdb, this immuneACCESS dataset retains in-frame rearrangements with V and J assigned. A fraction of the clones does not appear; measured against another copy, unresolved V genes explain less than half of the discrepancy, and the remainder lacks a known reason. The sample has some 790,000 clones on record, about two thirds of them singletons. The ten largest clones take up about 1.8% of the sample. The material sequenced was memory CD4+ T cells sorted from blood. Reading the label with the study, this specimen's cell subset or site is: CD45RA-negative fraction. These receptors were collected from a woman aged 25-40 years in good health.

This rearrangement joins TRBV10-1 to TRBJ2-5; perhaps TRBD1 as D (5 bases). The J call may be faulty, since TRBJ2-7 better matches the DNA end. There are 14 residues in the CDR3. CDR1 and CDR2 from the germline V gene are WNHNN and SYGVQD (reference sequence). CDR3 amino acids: CASREITGSGEQYF. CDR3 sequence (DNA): TGCGCCAGCAGAGAGATCACAGGATCAGGCGAGCAGTACTTC.

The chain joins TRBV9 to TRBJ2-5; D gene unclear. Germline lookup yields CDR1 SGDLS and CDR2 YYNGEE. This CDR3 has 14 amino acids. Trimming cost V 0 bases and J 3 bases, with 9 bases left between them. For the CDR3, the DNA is TGTGCCAGCAGCGTAGCTCGGGCCAAAGAGACCCAGTACTTC. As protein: CASSVARAKETQYF. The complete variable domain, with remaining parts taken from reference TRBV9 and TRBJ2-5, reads DSGVTQTPKHLITATGQRVTLRCSPRSGDLSVYWYQQSLDQGLQFLIQYYNGEERAKGNILERFSAQQFPDLHSELNLSSLELGDSALYFCASSVARAKETQYFGPGTRLLVL.

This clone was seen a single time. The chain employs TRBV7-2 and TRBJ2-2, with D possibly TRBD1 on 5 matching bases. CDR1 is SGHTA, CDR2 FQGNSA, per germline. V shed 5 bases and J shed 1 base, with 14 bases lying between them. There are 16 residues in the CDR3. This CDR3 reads CASSLQPTENTGELFF. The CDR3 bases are TGTGCCAGCAGCCTACAGCCGACAGAGAACACCGGGGAGCTGTTTTTT.

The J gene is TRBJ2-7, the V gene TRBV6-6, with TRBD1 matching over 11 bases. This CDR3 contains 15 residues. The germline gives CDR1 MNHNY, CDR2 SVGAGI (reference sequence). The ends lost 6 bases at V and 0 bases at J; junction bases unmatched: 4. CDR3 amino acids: CASRAGTGGSYEQYF. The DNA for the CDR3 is TGTGCCAGCAGGGCCGGGACAGGGGGCTCCTACGAGCAGTACTTC.

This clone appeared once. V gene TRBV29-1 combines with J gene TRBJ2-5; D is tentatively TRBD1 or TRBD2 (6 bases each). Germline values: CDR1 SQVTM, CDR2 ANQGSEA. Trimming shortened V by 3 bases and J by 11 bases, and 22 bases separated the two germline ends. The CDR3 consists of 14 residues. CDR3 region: CSVDNAGAGSEQYF. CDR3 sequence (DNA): TGCAGCGTTGATAATGCAGGGGCGGGAAGTGAGCAGTACTTC. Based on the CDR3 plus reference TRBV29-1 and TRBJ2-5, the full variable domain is SAVISQKPSRDICQRGTSLTIQCQVDSQVTMMFWYRQQPGQSLTLIATANQGSEATYESGFVIDKFPISRPNLTFSTLTVSNMSPEDSSIYLCSVDNAGAGSEQYFGPGTRLLVL.

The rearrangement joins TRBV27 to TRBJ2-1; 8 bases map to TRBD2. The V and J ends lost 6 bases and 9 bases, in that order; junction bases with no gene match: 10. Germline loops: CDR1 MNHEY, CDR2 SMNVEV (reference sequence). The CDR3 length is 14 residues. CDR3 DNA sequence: TGTGCCAGCAGCCTAGCGGGTATGCCCCTTGAGCAGTTCTTC. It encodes CASSLAGMPLEQFF.

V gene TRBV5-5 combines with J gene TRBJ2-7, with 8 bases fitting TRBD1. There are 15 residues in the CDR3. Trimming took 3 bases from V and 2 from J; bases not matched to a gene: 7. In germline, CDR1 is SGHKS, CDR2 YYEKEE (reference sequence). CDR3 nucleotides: TGTGCCAGCAGCTACTGGACAGGGAACACCTACGAGCAGTACTTC. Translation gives CASSYWTGNTYEQYF.

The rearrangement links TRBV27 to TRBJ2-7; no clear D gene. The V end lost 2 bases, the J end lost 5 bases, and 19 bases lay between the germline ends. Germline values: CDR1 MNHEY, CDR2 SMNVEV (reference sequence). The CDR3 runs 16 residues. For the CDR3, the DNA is TGTGCCAGCAGTTTAAGGGTCGAAGCCCTACGGCACGAGCAGTACTTC. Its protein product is CASSLRVEALRHEQYF.

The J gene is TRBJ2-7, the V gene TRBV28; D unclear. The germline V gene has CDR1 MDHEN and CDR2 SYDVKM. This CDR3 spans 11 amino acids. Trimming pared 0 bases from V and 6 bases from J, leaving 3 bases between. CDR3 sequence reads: CASSLWGEQYF. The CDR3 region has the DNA TGTGCCAGCAGTTTATGGGGCGAGCAGTACTTC.

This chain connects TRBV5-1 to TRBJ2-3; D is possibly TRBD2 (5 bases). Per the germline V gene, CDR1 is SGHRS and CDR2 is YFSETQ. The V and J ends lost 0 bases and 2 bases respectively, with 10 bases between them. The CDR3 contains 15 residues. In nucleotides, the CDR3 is TGCGCCAGCAGCTTGGCCGGGGATCCCACAGATACGCAGTATTTT. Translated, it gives CASSLAGDPTDTQYF.

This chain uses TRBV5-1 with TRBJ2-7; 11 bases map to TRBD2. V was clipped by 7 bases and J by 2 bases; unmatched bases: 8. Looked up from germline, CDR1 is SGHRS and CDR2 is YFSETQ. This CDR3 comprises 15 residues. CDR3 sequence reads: CASGPSGRSTYEQYF. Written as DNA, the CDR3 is TGCGCCAGCGGACCTAGCGGGAGGTCCACCTACGAGCAGTACTTC. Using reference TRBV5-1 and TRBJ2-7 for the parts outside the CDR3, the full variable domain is KAGVTQTPRYLIKTRGQQVTLSCSPISGHRSVSWYQQTPGQGLQFLFEYFSETQRNKGNFPGRFSGRQFSNSRSEMNVSTLELGDSALYLCASGPSGRSTYEQYFGPGTRLTVT.

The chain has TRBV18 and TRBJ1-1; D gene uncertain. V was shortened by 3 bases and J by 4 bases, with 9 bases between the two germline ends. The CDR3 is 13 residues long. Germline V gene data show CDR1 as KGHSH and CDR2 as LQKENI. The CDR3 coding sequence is TGTGCCAGCTCACCCGCAGGACGCACTGAAGCTTTCTTT. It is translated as CASSPAGRTEAFF.